This T cell receptor (beta chain) appears in the sequencing data of a study of CD8 T cells in Susac syndrome. For the study at large: Clinical remission applied to under 10 sequenced Susac syndrome patients, and six had active disease.

The CDR3 totals 13 residues. The J segment lost 4 bases and the V segment lost 6 bases, leaving 1 base of the junction unmatched. Germline CDR1 LNHNV, CDR2 YYDKDF (reference sequence). Reverse transcription used roughly 0.5 to 1 ug RNA and random hexamers. Amplification of TCR beta CDR3 across 54 Vbeta and 13 Jbeta was performed with immunoSEQ multiplex PCR. TCRdb reprocessed the immunoSEQ multiplex PCR reads with MiXCR, giving one entry per CDR3 protein. The sample carries 110,000 to 150,000 distinct CDR3 sequences, nearly 97% recorded once. Fulfillment of recently defined diagnostic criteria for definite or probable disease was shown by the patients with Susac syndrome. TEMRA cells were enriched by FACS, while CD8+ and CD4+ T cells were obtained through a negative isolation that was performed magnetically.

Material: CD4+ T cells from PBMCs. The chain links TRBV15 to TRBJ2-1; 9 nucleotides align to TRBD2. The sequence was obtained from a human donor with Susac syndrome. As DNA, the CDR3 is TGTGCCACCAGGGCGGGAGGGTACAATGAGCAGTTCTTC. Residues: CATRAGGYNEQFF. The full variable domain, in which reference TRBV15 and TRBJ2-1 provide the parts outside the CDR3, is DAMVIQNPRYQVTQFGKPVTLSCSQTLNHNVMYWYQQKSSQAPKLLFHYYDKDFNNEADTPDNFQSRRPNTSFCFLDIRSPGLGDTAMYLCATRAGGYNEQFFGPGTRLTVL.